This T cell receptor beta chain was profiled in a study of T cell clones after liver transplantation. The overall study: Three of eight recipients were HCV-positive; others had non-autoimmune, non-viral indications. Until 12-24 months post-transplant, subjects got standard immunosuppression and no induction. At least one year of complete immunosuppression withdrawal without enzymes over twice normal defined tolerance.

Produced via immunoSEQ multiplex PCR; TCRdb's table is partial and in-frame only. The sample holds some 20,000 clones, 80% seen once. General study findings and limits: In 5 of 8 subjects, circulating graft-donor-reactive CD4 TCRbeta sequences fell significantly after transplant.

A remark on this clone: No antigen is known for it.

Trimming shortened V by 5 bases and J by 8 bases, and 18 bases separated the two germline ends. The germline gives CDR1 SGHRS, CDR2 YFSETQ. CDR3 length equals 14 residues. Sequenced material: CD8+ T cells from blood, taken 48 to 50 months after liver transplant. The chain uses TRBV5-1 and TRBJ2-3; perhaps D is TRBD1 or TRBD2 (5 bases each). The receptor was isolated from a human patient who received a liver transplant. Some of the T cells might come from the graft donor. CDR3 region: CASSRTGLSGTQYF. The CDR3 DNA reads TGCGCCAGCAGTAGGACGGGGCTCAGTGGTACGCAGTATTTT.